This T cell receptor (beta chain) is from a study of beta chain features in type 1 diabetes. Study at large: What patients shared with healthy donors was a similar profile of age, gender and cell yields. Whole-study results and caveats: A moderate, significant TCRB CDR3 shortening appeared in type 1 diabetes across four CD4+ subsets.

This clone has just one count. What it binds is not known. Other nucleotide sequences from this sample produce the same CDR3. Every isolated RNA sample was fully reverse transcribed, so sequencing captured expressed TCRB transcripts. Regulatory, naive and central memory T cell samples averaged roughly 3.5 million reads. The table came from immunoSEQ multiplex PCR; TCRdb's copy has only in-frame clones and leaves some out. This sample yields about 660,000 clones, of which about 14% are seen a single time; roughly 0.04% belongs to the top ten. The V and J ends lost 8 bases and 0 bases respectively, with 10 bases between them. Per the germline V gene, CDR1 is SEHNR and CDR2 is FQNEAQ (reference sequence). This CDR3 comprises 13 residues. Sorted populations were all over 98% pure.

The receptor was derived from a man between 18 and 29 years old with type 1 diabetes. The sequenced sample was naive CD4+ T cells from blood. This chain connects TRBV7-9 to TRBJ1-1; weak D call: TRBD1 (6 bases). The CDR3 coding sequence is TGTGCCAGCTTGGGACAATTGAACACTGAAGCTTTCTTT. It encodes CASLGQLNTEAFF.